The source of this T cell receptor beta chain is a study of blood T cell repertoires in COVID-19. Study overall: The United States, Italy and Spain supplied acute and convalescent COVID-19 samples. T cells, B-cell-depleted T cells, or PBMCs supplied cDNA or gDNA.

Original methodology: Amplifying reference gene primers gave estimates of nucleated cell counts. Sequencing was performed with immunoSEQ multiplex PCR; in TCRdb, only in-frame clones are kept and a portion is missing. D and trimming were read from the DNA, whereas the V and J calls and clone size are those reported in that table. In the table there are some 97,000 clones, 85% to 90% of which are singletons. Unmatched junction bases numbered 11, after V lost 3 bases and J lost 2 bases. CDR3 length: 19 amino acids. Germline V gene sequence: CDR1 SGHAT, CDR2 FQNNGV. This chain uses TRBV11-2 with TRBJ2-3; 13 bases align to TRBD2. The clonotype comes from a human donor in a cohort sampled during active COVID-19. Sequencing input: peripheral blood. The CDR3 is CASSFTLLAGGRVTDTQYF. CDR3 DNA: TGTGCCAGCAGCTTTACTTTACTAGCGGGGGGGCGGGTCACAGATACGCAGTATTTT.